This T cell receptor (beta chain) originates from a study of T-cell reconstitution after alpha-beta-depleted transplantation in children. This clonotype was recorded many times. The V end lost 5 bases, the J end lost 5 bases, and 16 bases lay between the germline ends. The CDR3 spans 14 residues. Germline V gene lookup returns CDR1 SGHRS and CDR2 YFSETQ. During its preparation, the TCRbeta library received unique molecular identifiers. TCRdb reprocessed the PCR reads with MiXCR, giving one entry per CDR3 protein. The sample lists about 240,000 distinct CDR3 sequences; approximately 12% were seen once.

This sequence originates from a human donor who donated a stem cell graft to a child with acute lymphoblastic leukemia. This chain connects TRBV5-1 to TRBJ1-1; a possible D gene is TRBD1 (6 bases). The specimen comprised PBMCs from the stem cell graft donor, sampled from the stem cell graft. This CDR3 reads CASSRSQGGTEAFF. The CDR3 region has the DNA TGCGCCAGCAGTCGGTCACAAGGGGGGACTGAAGCTTTCTTT.